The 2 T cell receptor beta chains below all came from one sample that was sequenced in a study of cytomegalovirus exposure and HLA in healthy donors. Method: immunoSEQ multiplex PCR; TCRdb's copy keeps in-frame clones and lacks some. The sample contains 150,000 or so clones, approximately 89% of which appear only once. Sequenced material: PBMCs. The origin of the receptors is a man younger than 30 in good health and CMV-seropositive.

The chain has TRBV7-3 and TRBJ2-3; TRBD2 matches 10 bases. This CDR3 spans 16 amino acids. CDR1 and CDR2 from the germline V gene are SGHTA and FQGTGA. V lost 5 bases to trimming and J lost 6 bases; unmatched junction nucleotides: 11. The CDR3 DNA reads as TGTGCCAGCAGCCCCTCGGGAGCGGGAGGGATGGATACGCAGTATTTT. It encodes CASSPSGAGGMDTQYF.

The CDR3 DNA reads TGTGCCAGCAGGTACAGCGCGGGCTATGGCTACACCTTC. It is translated as CASRYSAGYGYTF. The chain recombines TRBV28 with TRBJ1-2; D is unresolved. Germline CDR1 reads MDHEN; CDR2 reads SYDVKM. V lost 6 bases, J lost 4 bases, and 12 bases lay in between. The CDR3 consists of 13 residues.